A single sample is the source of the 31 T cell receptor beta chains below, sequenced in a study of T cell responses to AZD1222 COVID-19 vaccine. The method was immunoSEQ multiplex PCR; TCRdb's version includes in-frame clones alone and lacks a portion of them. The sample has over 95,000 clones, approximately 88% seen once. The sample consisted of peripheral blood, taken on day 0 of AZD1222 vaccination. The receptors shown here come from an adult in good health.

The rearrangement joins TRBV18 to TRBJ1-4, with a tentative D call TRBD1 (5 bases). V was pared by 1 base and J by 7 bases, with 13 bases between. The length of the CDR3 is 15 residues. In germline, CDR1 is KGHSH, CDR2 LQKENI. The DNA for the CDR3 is TGTGCCAGCTCACCACGGCGTGGGGACGGTGAAAAACTGTTTTTT. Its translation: CASSPRRGDGEKLFF.

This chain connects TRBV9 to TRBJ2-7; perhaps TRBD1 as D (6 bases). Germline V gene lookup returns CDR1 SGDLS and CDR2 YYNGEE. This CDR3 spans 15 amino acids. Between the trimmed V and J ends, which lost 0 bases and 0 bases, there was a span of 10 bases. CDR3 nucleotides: TGTGCCAGCAGCGTAGCCCCACAGGGCTCCTACGAGCAGTACTTC. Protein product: CASSVAPQGSYEQYF.

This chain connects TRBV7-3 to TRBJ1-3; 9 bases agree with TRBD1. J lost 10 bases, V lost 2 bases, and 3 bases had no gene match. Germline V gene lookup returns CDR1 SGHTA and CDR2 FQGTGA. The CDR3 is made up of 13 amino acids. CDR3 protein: CASSLPGTGTIYF. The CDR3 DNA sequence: TGTGCCAGCAGCTTACCAGGGACAGGGACCATATATTTT.

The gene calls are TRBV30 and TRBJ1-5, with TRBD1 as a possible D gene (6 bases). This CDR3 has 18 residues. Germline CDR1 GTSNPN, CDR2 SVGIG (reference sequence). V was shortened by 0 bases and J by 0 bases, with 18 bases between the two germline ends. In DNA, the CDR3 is TGTGCCTGGAGTGTAAGAGGGGGGGCAAGGTATAGCAATCAGCCCCAGCATTTT. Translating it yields CAWSVRGGARYSNQPQHF.

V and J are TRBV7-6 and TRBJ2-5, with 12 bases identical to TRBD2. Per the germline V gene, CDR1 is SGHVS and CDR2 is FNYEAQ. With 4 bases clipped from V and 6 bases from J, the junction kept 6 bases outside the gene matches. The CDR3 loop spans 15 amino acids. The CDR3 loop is CASSSLAGGLKTQYF. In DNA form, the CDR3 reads TGTGCCAGCAGCTCTCTAGCGGGAGGGTTAAAGACCCAGTACTTC.

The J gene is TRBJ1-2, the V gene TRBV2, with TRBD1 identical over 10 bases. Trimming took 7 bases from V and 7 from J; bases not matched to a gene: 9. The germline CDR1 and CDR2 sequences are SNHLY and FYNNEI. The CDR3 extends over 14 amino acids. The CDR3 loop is CASILDRGQRGYTF. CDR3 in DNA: TGTGCCAGCATTTTAGACAGGGGGCAACGTGGCTACACCTTC.

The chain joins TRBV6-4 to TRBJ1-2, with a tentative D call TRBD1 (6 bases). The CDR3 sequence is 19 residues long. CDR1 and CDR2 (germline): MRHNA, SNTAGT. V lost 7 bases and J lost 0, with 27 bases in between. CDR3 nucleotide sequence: TGTGCCAGCAAGGCCACTTCGGACCCGGGGGCGGCCACTAACTATGGCTACACCTTC. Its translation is CASKATSDPGAATNYGYTF.

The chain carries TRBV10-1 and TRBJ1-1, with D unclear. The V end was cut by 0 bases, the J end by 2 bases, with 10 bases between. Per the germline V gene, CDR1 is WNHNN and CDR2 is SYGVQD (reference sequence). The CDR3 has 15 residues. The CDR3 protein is CASSESRGGNTEAFF. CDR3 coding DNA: TGCGCCAGCAGTGAGTCCCGGGGAGGAAACACTGAAGCTTTCTTT.

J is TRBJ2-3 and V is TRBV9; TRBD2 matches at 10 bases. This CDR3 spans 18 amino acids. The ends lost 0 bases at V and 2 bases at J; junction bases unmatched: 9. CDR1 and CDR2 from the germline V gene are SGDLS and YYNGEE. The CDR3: CASSVVGKLAGSTDTQYF. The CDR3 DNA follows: TGTGCCAGCAGCGTAGTTGGTAAACTAGCGGGATCCACAGATACGCAGTATTTT.

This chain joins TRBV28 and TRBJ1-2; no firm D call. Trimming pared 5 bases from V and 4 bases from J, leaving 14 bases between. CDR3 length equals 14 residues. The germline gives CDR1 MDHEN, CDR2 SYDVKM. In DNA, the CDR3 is TGTGCCAGCAGTAGTATCGGAAGCAGCTATGGCTACACCTTC. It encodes CASSSIGSSYGYTF.

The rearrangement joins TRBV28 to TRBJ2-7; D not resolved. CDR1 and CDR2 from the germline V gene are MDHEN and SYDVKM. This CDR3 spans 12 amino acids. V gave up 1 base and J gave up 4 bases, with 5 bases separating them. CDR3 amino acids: CASSLLGYEQYF. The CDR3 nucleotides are TGTGCCAGCAGTTTATTGGGATACGAGCAGTACTTC.

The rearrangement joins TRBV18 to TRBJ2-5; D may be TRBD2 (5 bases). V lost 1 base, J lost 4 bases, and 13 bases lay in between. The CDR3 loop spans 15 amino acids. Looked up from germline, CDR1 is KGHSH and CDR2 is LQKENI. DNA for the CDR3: TGTGCCAGCTCACCACTCCGGGAAGGAGGAGAGACCCAGTACTTC. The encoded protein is CASSPLREGGETQYF.

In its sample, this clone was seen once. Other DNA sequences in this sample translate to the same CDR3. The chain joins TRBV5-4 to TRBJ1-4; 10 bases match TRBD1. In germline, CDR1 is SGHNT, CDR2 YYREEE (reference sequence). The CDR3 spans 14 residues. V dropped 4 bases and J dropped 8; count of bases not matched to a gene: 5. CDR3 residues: CASSRQGAGEKLFF. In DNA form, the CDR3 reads TGTGCCAGCAGCCGACAGGGGGCCGGGGAAAAACTGTTTTTT. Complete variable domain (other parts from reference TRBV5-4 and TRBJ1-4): ETGVTQSPTHLIKTRGQQVTLRCSSQSGHNTVSWYQQALGQGPQFIFQYYREEENGRGNFPPRFSGLQFPNYSSELNVNALELDDSALYLCASSRQGAGEKLFFGSGTQLSVL.

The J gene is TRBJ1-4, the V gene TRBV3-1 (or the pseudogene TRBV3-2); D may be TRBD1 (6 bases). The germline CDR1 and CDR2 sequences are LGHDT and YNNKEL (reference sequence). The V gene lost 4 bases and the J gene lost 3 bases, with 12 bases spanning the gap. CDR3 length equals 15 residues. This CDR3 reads CASSPQGGANEKLFF. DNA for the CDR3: TGTGCCAGCAGCCCACAGGGAGGAGCTAATGAAAAACTGTTTTTT.

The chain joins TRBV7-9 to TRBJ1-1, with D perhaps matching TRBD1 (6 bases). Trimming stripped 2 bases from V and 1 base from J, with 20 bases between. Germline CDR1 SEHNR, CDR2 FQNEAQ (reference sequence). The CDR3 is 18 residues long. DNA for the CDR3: TGTGCCAGCAGCTTATTTTCCCTAAGACAGGACGCGAACACTGAAGCTTTCTTT. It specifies CASSLFSLRQDANTEAFF. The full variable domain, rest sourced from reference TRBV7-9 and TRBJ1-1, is DTGVSQNPRHKITKRGQNVTFRCDPISEHNRLYWYRQTLGQGPEFLTYFQNEAQLEKSRLLSDRFSAERPKGSFSTLEIQRTEQGDSAMYLCASSLFSLRQDANTEAFFGQGTRLTVV.

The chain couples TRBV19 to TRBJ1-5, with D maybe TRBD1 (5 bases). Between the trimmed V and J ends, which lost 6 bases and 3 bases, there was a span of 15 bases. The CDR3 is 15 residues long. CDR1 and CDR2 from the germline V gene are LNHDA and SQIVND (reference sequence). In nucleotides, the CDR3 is TGTGCCAGTAGCCAAGGGGTGGGAGCCAATCAGCCCCAGCATTTT. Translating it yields CASSQGVGANQPQHF. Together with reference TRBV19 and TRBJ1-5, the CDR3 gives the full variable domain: DGGITQSPKYLFRKEGQNVTLSCEQNLNHDAMYWYRQDPGQGLRLIYYSQIVNDFQKGDIAEGYSVSREKKESFPLTVTSAQKNPTAFYLCASSQGVGANQPQHFGDGTRLSIL.

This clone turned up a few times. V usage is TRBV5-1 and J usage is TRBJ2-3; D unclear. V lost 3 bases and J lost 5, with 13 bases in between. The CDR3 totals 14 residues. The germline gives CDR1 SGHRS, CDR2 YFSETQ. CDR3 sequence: CASSSSLAGDTQYF. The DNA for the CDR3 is TGCGCCAGCAGCTCCTCTCTGGCTGGAGATACGCAGTATTTT.

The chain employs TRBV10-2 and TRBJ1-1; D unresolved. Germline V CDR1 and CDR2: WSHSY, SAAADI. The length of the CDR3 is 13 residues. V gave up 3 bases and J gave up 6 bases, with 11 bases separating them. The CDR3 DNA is TGCGCCAGCAGTGAAATGGCTCAATCTGAAGCTTTCTTT. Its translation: CASSEMAQSEAFF.

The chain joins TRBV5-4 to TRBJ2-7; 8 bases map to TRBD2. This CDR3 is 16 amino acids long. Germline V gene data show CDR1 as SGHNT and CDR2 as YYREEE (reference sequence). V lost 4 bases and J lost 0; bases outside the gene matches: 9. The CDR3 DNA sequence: TGTGCCAGCAGCAGTTCCGGGGGGGTAGACTCCTACGAGCAGTACTTC. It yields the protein CASSSSGGVDSYEQYF.

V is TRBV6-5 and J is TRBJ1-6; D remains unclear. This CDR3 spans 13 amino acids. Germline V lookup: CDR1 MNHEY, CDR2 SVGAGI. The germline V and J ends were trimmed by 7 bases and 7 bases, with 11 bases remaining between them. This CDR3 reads CASNRGVNSPLHF. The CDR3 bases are TGTGCCAGCAATCGCGGGGTAAATTCACCCCTCCACTTT.

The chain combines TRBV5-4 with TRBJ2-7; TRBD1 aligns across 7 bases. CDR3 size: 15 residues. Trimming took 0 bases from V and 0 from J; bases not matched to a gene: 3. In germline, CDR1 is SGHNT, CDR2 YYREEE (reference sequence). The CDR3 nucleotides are TGTGCCAGCAGCTTGGGAAGGGGGCCCTCCTACGAGCAGTACTTC. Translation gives CASSLGRGPSYEQYF.

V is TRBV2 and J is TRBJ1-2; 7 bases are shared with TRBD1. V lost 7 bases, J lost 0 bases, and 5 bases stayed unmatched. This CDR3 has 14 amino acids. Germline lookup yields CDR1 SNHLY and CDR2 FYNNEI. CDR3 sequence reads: CASTGQTSNYGYTF. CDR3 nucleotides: TGTGCCAGCACGGGACAGACGTCTAACTATGGCTACACCTTC. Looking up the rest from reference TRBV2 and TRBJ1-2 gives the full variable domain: EPEVTQTPSHQVTQMGQEVILRCVPISNHLYFYWYRQILGQKVEFLVSFYNNEISEKSEIFDDQFSVERPDGSNFTLKIRSTKLEDSAMYFCASTGQTSNYGYTFGSGTRLTVV.

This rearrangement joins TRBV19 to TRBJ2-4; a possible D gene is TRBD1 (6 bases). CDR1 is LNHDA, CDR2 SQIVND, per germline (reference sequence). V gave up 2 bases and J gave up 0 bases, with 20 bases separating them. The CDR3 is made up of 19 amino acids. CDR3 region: CASSIIRGQSSAAKNIQYF. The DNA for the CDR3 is TGTGCCAGTAGTATAATCAGGGGTCAATCCTCTGCAGCCAAAAACATTCAGTACTTC.

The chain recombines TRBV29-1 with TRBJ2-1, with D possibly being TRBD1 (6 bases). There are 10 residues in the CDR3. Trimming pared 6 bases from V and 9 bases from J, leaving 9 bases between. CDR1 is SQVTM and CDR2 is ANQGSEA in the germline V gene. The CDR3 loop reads CSVTGIEQFF. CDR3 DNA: TGCAGCGTGACAGGCATTGAGCAGTTCTTC.

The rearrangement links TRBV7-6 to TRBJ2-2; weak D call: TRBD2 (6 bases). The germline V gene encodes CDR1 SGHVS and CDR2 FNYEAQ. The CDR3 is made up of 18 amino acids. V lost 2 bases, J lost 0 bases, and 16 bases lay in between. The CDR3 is CASSLRGGMGANTGELFF. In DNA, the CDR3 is TGTGCCAGCAGCTTACGGGGCGGGATGGGAGCGAACACCGGGGAGCTGTTTTTT. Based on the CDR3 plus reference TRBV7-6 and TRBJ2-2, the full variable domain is GAGVSQSPRYKVTKRGQDVALRCDPISGHVSLYWYRQALGQGPEFLTYFNYEAQQDKSGLPNDRFSAERPEGSISTLTIQRTEQRDSAMYRCASSLRGGMGANTGELFFGEGSRLTVL.

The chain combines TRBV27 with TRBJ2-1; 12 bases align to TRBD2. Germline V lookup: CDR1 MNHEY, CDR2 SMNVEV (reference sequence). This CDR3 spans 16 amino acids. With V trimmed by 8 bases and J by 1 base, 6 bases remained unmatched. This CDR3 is CASHSLAGGSYNEQFF. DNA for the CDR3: TGTGCCAGCCACAGTCTAGCGGGAGGGTCCTACAATGAGCAGTTCTTC.

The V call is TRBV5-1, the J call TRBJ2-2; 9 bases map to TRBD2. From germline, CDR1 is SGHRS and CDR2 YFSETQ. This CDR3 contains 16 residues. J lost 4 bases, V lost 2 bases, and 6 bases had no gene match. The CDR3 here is CASSFTSGSLTGELFF. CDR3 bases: TGCGCCAGCAGCTTCACTAGCGGGTCGCTCACCGGGGAGCTGTTTTTT.

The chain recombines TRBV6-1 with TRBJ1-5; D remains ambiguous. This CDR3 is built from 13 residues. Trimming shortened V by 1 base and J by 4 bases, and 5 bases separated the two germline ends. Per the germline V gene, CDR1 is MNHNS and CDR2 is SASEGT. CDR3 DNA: TGTGCCAGCAGTGAAGGCCAGAATCAGCCCCAGCATTTT. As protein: CASSEGQNQPQHF.

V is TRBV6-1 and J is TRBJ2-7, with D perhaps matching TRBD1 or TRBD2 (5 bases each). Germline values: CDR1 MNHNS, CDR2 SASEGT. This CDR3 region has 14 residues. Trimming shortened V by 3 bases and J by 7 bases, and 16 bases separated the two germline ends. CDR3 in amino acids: CASSDGDGMDEQYF. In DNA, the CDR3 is TGTGCCAGCAGTGATGGGGACGGGATGGATGAGCAGTACTTC.

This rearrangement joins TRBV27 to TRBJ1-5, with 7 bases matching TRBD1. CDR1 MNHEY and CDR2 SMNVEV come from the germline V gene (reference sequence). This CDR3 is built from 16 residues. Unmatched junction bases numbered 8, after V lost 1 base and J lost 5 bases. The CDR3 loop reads CASSLLGRGGYQPQHF. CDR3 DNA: TGTGCCAGCAGTTTATTAGGCAGGGGGGGATATCAGCCCCAGCATTTT.

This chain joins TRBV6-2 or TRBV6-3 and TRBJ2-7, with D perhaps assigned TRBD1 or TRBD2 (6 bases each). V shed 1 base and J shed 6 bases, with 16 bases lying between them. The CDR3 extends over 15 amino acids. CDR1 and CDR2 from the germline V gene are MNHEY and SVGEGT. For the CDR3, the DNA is TGTGCCAGCAGTTACTTCATCGGGGGCTCGGGCGAGCAGTACTTC. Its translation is CASSYFIGGSGEQYF.